The 17 T cell receptor beta chains listed next were all sequenced from one sample in a study of monozygotic twins with inflammatory bowel disease. Each CDR3 protein gets one entry in TCRdb, which reprocessed the 5' RACE reads and gives no DNA. The sample spans some 150,000 distinct CDR3 sequences; the ten largest clones claim 7.4%. What was sequenced was blood. These receptor sequences come from a human donor with ulcerative colitis or Crohn's disease, or a healthy co-twin of an affected twin (not recorded which).

The genes are TRBV20-1 and TRBJ1-2; the TRBD1 assignment by TCRdb is unverifiable without DNA. Germline CDR1 and CDR2: DFQATT and SNEGSKA (reference sequence). The CDR3 is 14 amino acids. The CDR3: CSATGAPSNYGYTF.

This chain joins TRBV5-5 and TRBJ1-1. Germline CDR1 is SGHKS and CDR2 is YYEKEE (reference sequence). The CDR3 is made up of 16 amino acids. The CDR3 here is CASSLDPRRSDTEAFF.

The chain links TRBV14 to TRBJ1-2; TCRdb reports TRBD1, a call that lacks DNA to check it against. Germline V gene sequence: CDR1 SGHDN, CDR2 FVKESK. This CDR3 has 16 residues. CDR3: CASRSHRRGHSYGYTF.

The V gene is TRBV15, the J gene TRBJ2-5; TCRdb's D gene call, TRBD1, goes unchecked for lack of DNA. The CDR3 runs 16 residues. CDR1 LNHNV and CDR2 YYDKDF come from the germline V gene (reference sequence). CDR3: CATSRGARGRQETQYF.

This chain uses TRBV7-9 with TRBJ2-1; TCRdb indicates TRBD2, and absent DNA this call remains unverified. The length of the CDR3 is 17 residues. CDR1 SEHNR and CDR2 FQNEAQ come from the germline V gene (reference sequence). The CDR3: CASSLAQGLAGVNEQFF. Full variable domain (remainder filled in from reference TRBV7-9 and TRBJ2-1): DTGVSQNPRHKITKRGQNVTFRCDPISEHNRLYWYRQTLGQGPEFLTYFQNEAQLEKSRLLSDRFSAERPKGSFSTLEIQRTEQGDSAMYLCASSLAQGLAGVNEQFFGPGTRLTVL.

The V gene is TRBV4-1, the J gene TRBJ1-6. Per germline, CDR1 MGHRA and CDR2 YSYEKL. The CDR3 runs 15 residues. Here the CDR3 reads CASSQDRRGYSPLHF.

The chain couples TRBV20-1 to TRBJ2-3; TCRdb lists TRBD2, though no DNA is available to test this call. The CDR3 totals 13 residues. Germline-derived CDR1 and CDR2 are DFQATT and SNEGSKA (reference sequence). CDR3 loop: CSARIAGPRTQYF.

V is TRBV20-1 and J is TRBJ2-3; the TRBD2 assignment by TCRdb is unverifiable without DNA. Germline loops: CDR1 DFQATT, CDR2 SNEGSKA (reference sequence). The CDR3 covers 15 residues. This CDR3 reads CSARDLRGSGGTQYF.

This sequence joins TRBV4-3 and TRBJ2-5; there is no DNA to check the TCRdb D call of TRBD2. Germline V gene data show CDR1 as LGHNA and CDR2 as YSLEER. The length of the CDR3 is 18 residues. The CDR3 loop is CASSQDSVSGRAGETQYF.

The V call is TRBV7-9, the J call TRBJ1-1; TCRdb returns TRBD1, unconfirmable since there is no DNA. This CDR3 has 16 residues. Germline assignment: CDR1 SEHNR and CDR2 FQNEAQ (reference sequence). The CDR3 is CASSSPLQGQNTEAFF.

The gene calls are TRBV5-1 and TRBJ2-7; TCRdb's D gene call, TRBD1, goes unchecked for lack of DNA. The length of the CDR3 is 17 residues. The germline V gene has CDR1 SGHRS and CDR2 YFSETQ. The CDR3 is CASSPRAGGQEIYEQYF.

The V gene is TRBV4-2, the J gene TRBJ1-5; TCRdb's D call, TRBD1, is unchecked because there is no DNA. CDR3 size: 17 residues. The germline V gene encodes CDR1 LGHNA and CDR2 YNFKEQ. The CDR3 is CASSQGRRQGNNQPQHF.

CDR3 sequence: CASSPGVFFNEQFF. This rearrangement joins TRBV7-2 to TRBJ2-1; TCRdb selects TRBD1, and the lack of DNA leaves this call unchecked. The CDR3 totals 14 residues. From germline, CDR1 is SGHTA and CDR2 FQGNSA.

J is TRBJ2-1 and V is TRBV20-1; absent DNA, TCRdb's TRBD2 call cannot be checked. The germline V gene has CDR1 DFQATT and CDR2 SNEGSKA (reference sequence). The CDR3 contains 13 residues. CDR3 region: CSARVGLYNEQFF.

The genes are TRBV20-1 and TRBJ2-7; lacking DNA, the TRBD2 call made by TCRdb goes unchecked. CDR1 and CDR2 (germline): DFQATT, SNEGSKA (reference sequence). The CDR3 totals 14 residues. CDR3 amino acids: CSARGPTSLYEQYF.

The V gene is TRBV5-1, the J gene TRBJ2-1; TCRdb outputs TRBD2, but without DNA this stays unchecked. Germline V gene data show CDR1 as SGHRS and CDR2 as YFSETQ. This CDR3 is built from 13 residues. CDR3 region: CASSLGGPSTQFF.

The J gene is TRBJ2-5, the V gene TRBV5-1; the TCRdb call, TRBD2, lacks DNA for checking. CDR3 size: 14 residues. CDR1 is SGHRS, CDR2 YFSETQ, per germline. CDR3 sequence reads: CASSPSSDQETQYF.